The 31 T cell receptor beta chains below all came from one sample that was sequenced in a study of blood T cell repertoires in COVID-19. Only in-frame clones appear in the TCRdb table, and some are missing; sequencing was by immunoSEQ multiplex PCR. The data show roughly 460,000 clones, with 80% to 90% seen just once and approximately 0.92% held by the top ten. The sequencing sample was made of peripheral blood. The receptor source for this set is a man aged 18 to 29 with COVID-19, enrolled during active disease.

This clone was found once. The rearrangement joins TRBV18 to TRBJ1-1; the match to TRBD1 covers 9 bases. The CDR3 sequence is 15 residues long. V dropped 4 bases and J dropped 5; count of bases not matched to a gene: 8. CDR1 and CDR2 (germline): KGHSH, LQKENI. The CDR3 nucleotides read TGTGCCAGCTCACGGGGCACAGGGGGCGGGACTGAAGCTTTCTTT. It codes for CASSRGTGGGTEAFF.

The J gene is TRBJ1-1, the V gene TRBV5-1; 10 positions match TRBD1. Germline-derived CDR1 and CDR2 are SGHRS and YFSETQ. The CDR3 runs to 13 residues. V trimming: 2 bases; J trimming: 11 bases; junction bases outside the gene matches: 6. The CDR3 DNA reads as TGCGCCAGCAGCTTTCCCGGGACAGGGGACGCTTTCTTT. This codes for CASSFPGTGDAFF.

The chain employs TRBV30 and TRBJ2-1, with 11 bases fitting TRBD2. V shed 8 bases and J 4 bases; nucleotides not matched to a gene: 1. Germline V gives CDR1 GTSNPN, CDR2 SVGIG (reference sequence). The CDR3 has 12 residues. CDR3 region: CARTSGYNEQFF. The CDR3 DNA reads as TGTGCCCGGACTAGCGGGTACAATGAGCAGTTCTTC.

The chain recombines TRBV11-2 with TRBJ1-5; 9 nucleotides match TRBD1. This CDR3 has 15 residues. Germline V gene sequence: CDR1 SGHAT, CDR2 FQNNGV. V shed 5 bases, J shed 4 bases, and the junction held 6 bases outside the gene matches. The CDR3 DNA reads TGTGCCAGCAGCCCGACCGGGACAGGGAATCAGCCCCAGCATTTT. Protein product: CASSPTGTGNQPQHF. The variable domain in full, with the rest retrieved from reference TRBV11-2 and TRBJ1-5, is EAGVAQSPRYKIIEKRQSVAFWCNPISGHATLYWYQQILGQGPKLLIQFQNNGVVDDSQLPKDRFSAERLKGVDSTLKIQPAKLEDSAVYLCASSPTGTGNQPQHFGDGTRLSIL.

The chain carries TRBV2 and TRBJ1-2, with no clear D. This CDR3 contains 15 residues. CDR1 and CDR2 (germline): SNHLY, FYNNEI. Trimming stripped 7 bases from V and 2 bases from J, with 17 bases between. In DNA form, the CDR3 reads TGTGCCAGCACCGATCGTAGACGGGGAAACTATGGCTACACCTTC. Protein sequence: CASTDRRRGNYGYTF.

V usage is TRBV12-3 or TRBV12-4 and J usage is TRBJ2-1; weak D call: TRBD2 (5 bases). The germline V and J ends were trimmed by 6 bases and 5 bases, with 11 bases remaining between them. This CDR3 spans 13 amino acids. CDR3 sequence (DNA): TGTGCCAGCAGCCCCCCAGCGGACAATGAGCAGTTCTTC. Translation gives CASSPPADNEQFF.

The V gene is TRBV4-1, the J gene TRBJ1-6; 7 bases map to TRBD1. This CDR3 region has 15 residues. Per the germline V gene, CDR1 is MGHRA and CDR2 is YSYEKL. Germline trimming cut 4 bases from V and 5 bases from J; bases unmatched to any gene: 5. The CDR3 DNA follows: TGCGCCAGCAGCCGATCCAGGGGGGATAATTCACCCCTCCACTTT. Translating it yields CASSRSRGDNSPLHF.

This chain joins TRBV6-5 and TRBJ2-2, with TRBD1 matching 7 bases. The CDR3 covers 14 residues. The germline V gene has CDR1 MNHEY and CDR2 SVGAGI. V gave up 5 bases and J gave up 7 bases; unmatched junction bases: 7. The CDR3 DNA is TGTGCCAGCAGTCTCCCCCGGGACAGCGGGGAGCTGTTTTTT. Translation: CASSLPRDSGELFF.

V gene TRBV2 combines with J gene TRBJ2-1; TRBD2 aligns across 13 bases. The trim removed 8 bases at V and 1 base at J, leaving 8 bases unmatched. The V gene's germline CDR1 is SNHLY and CDR2 FYNNEI. The CDR3 extends over 17 amino acids. Written as DNA, the CDR3 is TGTGCCAGCGAGCGGACTAGCGGGGGACAATCCTACAATGAGCAGTTCTTC. Encoded protein: CASERTSGGQSYNEQFF.

The rearrangement joins TRBV2 to TRBJ1-4; the match to TRBD1 covers 10 bases. Losses at the gene ends were 6 bases for V and 0 bases for J; bases not matched to a gene: 4. The CDR3 is made up of 16 amino acids. CDR1 is SNHLY and CDR2 is FYNNEI in the germline V gene. The CDR3, as DNA: TGTGCCAGCAGCGGGACAGGGGTAACAACTAATGAAAAACTGTTTTTT. Translated, it gives CASSGTGVTTNEKLFF.

V and J are TRBV7-3 and TRBJ2-7, with D possibly being TRBD1 (7 bases). This CDR3 region has 12 residues. Germline V gene sequence: CDR1 SGHTA, CDR2 FQGTGA. Trimming cost V 3 bases and J 12 bases, with 15 bases left between them. As DNA, the CDR3 is TGTGCCAGCAGCTTTCCAGGGGGGAACCTGTACTTC. This sequence encodes CASSFPGGNLYF.

The V call is TRBV10-1, the J call TRBJ2-2; 8 bases match TRBD1. This CDR3 comprises 16 residues. CDR1 and CDR2 (germline): WNHNN, SYGVQD (reference sequence). V was pared by 6 bases and J by 3 bases, with 9 bases of the junction left unmatched. The CDR3, as DNA: TGCGCCAGCAGAGCCGGACAGGGCATTTACACCGGGGAGCTGTTTTTT. Its translation: CASRAGQGIYTGELFF.

The chain employs TRBV5-1 and TRBJ2-7, with a weak D call TRBD2 (7 bases). The V and J ends lost 4 bases and 3 bases respectively, with 17 bases between them. The germline gives CDR1 SGHRS, CDR2 YFSETQ. This CDR3 comprises 15 residues. The CDR3 loop reads CASSPPGGGFYEQYF. CDR3 sequence (DNA): TGCGCCAGCAGCCCTCCCGGCGGGGGCTTCTACGAGCAGTACTTC.

This clone is a singleton in its sample. This rearrangement joins TRBV6-5 to TRBJ1-2; the D gene is possibly TRBD1 (5 bases). V dropped 6 bases and J dropped 4 bases, with 12 bases sitting between them. The CDR3 length is 13 residues. From germline, CDR1 is MNHEY and CDR2 SVGAGI. CDR3 region: CASRADSTYGYTF. The CDR3 DNA reads as TGTGCCAGCAGAGCCGACAGTACCTATGGCTACACCTTC.

The count of this clone is one. The chain employs TRBV18 and TRBJ2-3; possible D gene TRBD1, 6 bases. With 3 bases removed from V and 1 base from J, the gap between germline ends came to 14 bases. This CDR3 region has 16 residues. Germline V gene sequence: CDR1 KGHSH, CDR2 LQKENI. The DNA of the CDR3 is TGTGCCAGCTCACCGTCGACAGGAACGGGCACAGATACGCAGTATTTT. This gives the protein CASSPSTGTGTDTQYF.

The gene calls are TRBV10-3 and TRBJ2-3, with 9 bases identical to TRBD2. The ends lost 6 bases at V and 0 bases at J; junction bases unmatched: 4. The CDR3 totals 15 residues. Germline assignment: CDR1 ENHRY and CDR2 SYGVKD. CDR3 loop: CAISTGTSSTDTQYF. The CDR3 coding sequence is TGTGCCATCAGCACCGGGACTAGCAGCACAGATACGCAGTATTTT.

The genes are TRBV6-6 and TRBJ1-1; TRBD1 matches 8 bases. The length of the CDR3 is 14 residues. Germline loops: CDR1 MNHNY, CDR2 SVGAGI (reference sequence). The ends lost 4 bases at V and 5 bases at J; junction bases unmatched: 6. The CDR3 loop is CASSFRTGPTEAFF. In DNA, the CDR3 is TGTGCCAGCAGTTTCAGGACAGGGCCGACTGAAGCTTTCTTT.

The rearrangement uses TRBV4-2 and TRBJ2-1; TRBD2 aligns across 10 bases. The CDR3 sequence is 17 residues long. From germline, CDR1 is LGHNA and CDR2 YNFKEQ. The V segment lost 0 bases and the J segment 4 bases; nucleotides outside the gene matches: 6. Here the CDR3 DNA reads TGTGCCAGCAGCCAAGACGGGAGGACTAGCGGTTACAATGAGCAGTTCTTC. Its translation: CASSQDGRTSGYNEQFF.

A single count supports this clone. The chain combines TRBV5-1 with TRBJ1-2; a weak D match, TRBD1 (5 bases). Germline V gene data show CDR1 as SGHRS and CDR2 as YFSETQ. The CDR3 covers 13 residues. The V end was cut by 4 bases, the J end by 4 bases, with 11 bases between. The CDR3 is CASSAQDGYGYTF. The CDR3 coding sequence is TGCGCCAGCAGCGCACAGGACGGCTATGGCTACACCTTC.

On this clone itself: Additional DNA sequences in this sample encode the identical CDR3. V is TRBV19 and J is TRBJ1-5; maybe TRBD1 (6 bases). CDR3 length equals 13 residues. V dropped 3 bases and J dropped 5 bases, with 8 bases sitting between them. The V gene's germline CDR1 is LNHDA and CDR2 SQIVND (reference sequence). The CDR3 loop reads CASSIAGDQPQHF. The CDR3 DNA is TGTGCCAGTAGTATTGCAGGGGATCAGCCCCAGCATTTT.

The table lists this clone with a few counts. The chain employs TRBV11-2 and TRBJ2-1; D is unresolved. V lost 2 bases to trimming and J lost 3 bases, with 5 bases between them. The length of the CDR3 is 13 residues. Germline loops: CDR1 SGHAT, CDR2 FQNNGV. The CDR3 loop is CASSLPFYNEQFF. The CDR3 DNA is TGTGCCAGCAGCTTACCATTCTACAATGAGCAGTTCTTC.

This clone has only one observation. The CDR3 nucleotides are TGCGCCAGCAGTGCCCTCCGACTAGCGGGTTACAATGAGCAGTTCTTC. This translates into CASSALRLAGYNEQFF. V gene TRBV10-1 combines with J gene TRBJ2-1, with 10 bases aligning to TRBD2. The germline V gene has CDR1 WNHNN and CDR2 SYGVQD (reference sequence). The V gene end was trimmed by 4 bases and the J gene end by 4 bases; junction bases not matched to a gene: 7. The CDR3 contains 16 residues.

The chain uses TRBV6-1 and TRBJ2-3; 10 bases agree with TRBD2. Trimming at V came to 2 bases and at J to 5 bases, leaving 4 bases not matched to a gene. Per the germline V gene, CDR1 is MNHNS and CDR2 is SASEGT. The CDR3 length is 15 residues. CDR3 sequence (DNA): TGTGCCAGCAGTGAACTAGCGGGAGTTGGAGATACGCAGTATTTT. Its protein product is CASSELAGVGDTQYF.

J is TRBJ1-1 and V is TRBV7-8, with a weak D call TRBD1 (5 bases). The CDR3 totals 14 residues. Looked up from germline, CDR1 is SGHVS and CDR2 is FQNEAQ. V was pared by 4 bases and J by 6 bases, with 15 bases between. The DNA of the CDR3 is TGTGCCAGCAGCTCTGTCTATGGGGCCCCTGAAGCTTTCTTT. This sequence encodes CASSSVYGAPEAFF.

The J gene is TRBJ1-6, the V gene TRBV7-2; TRBD1 is a possible D gene (5 bases). With 2 bases removed from V and 7 bases from J, the gap between germline ends came to 9 bases. Germline-derived CDR1 and CDR2 are SGHTA and FQGNSA. This CDR3 has 14 amino acids. This chain's CDR3 is CASSLQGLNSPLHF. Here the CDR3 DNA reads TGTGCCAGCAGCTTACAGGGACTCAATTCACCCCTCCACTTT.

This clone was seen a few times. CDR3 DNA sequence: TGTGCCAGCAGTCGCGGTCAACCGGGACAGAGTAACTATGGCTACACCTTC. It translates to CASSRGQPGQSNYGYTF. The chain has TRBV2 and TRBJ1-2, with 7 nucleotides matching TRBD1. The CDR3 sequence is 17 residues long. Germline V gene sequence: CDR1 SNHLY, CDR2 FYNNEI. The ends lost 5 bases at V and 1 base at J; junction bases unmatched: 13.

The chain recombines TRBV28 with TRBJ2-7, with TRBD2 matching over 10 bases. The length of the CDR3 is 16 residues. J was trimmed by 0 bases and V by 4 bases; bases with no gene match: 6. From germline, CDR1 is MDHEN and CDR2 SYDVKM. The CDR3, as DNA: TGTGCCAGCAGTTCCCCTTCTAGCGGGAGCTCCTACGAGCAGTACTTC. Protein sequence: CASSSPSSGSSYEQYF.

V is TRBV18 and J is TRBJ1-1; no firm D call. CDR1 is KGHSH, CDR2 LQKENI, per germline. The V and J ends lost 6 bases and 1 base respectively, with 15 bases between them. The CDR3 runs 15 residues. The CDR3 nucleotides read TGTGCCAGCTCCCCCACCCCTCAGGAGAACACTGAAGCTTTCTTT. Translated, it gives CASSPTPQENTEAFF.

V is TRBV5-1 and J is TRBJ1-4; 7 bases line up with TRBD1. The CDR3 length is 13 residues. Germline loops: CDR1 SGHRS, CDR2 YFSETQ. V lost 2 bases to trimming and J lost 7 bases; unmatched junction nucleotides: 2. CDR3 residues: CASSLQGSEKLFF. CDR3 sequence (DNA): TGCGCCAGCAGCTTACAGGGGTCTGAAAAACTGTTTTTT. The full variable domain, completed using reference TRBV5-1 and TRBJ1-4, is KAGVTQTPRYLIKTRGQQVTLSCSPISGHRSVSWYQQTPGQGLQFLFEYFSETQRNKGNFPGRFSGRQFSNSRSEMNVSTLELGDSALYLCASSLQGSEKLFFGSGTQLSVL.

The chain is built from TRBV18 and TRBJ1-3; possible D gene TRBD1, 6 bases. V was pared by 3 bases and J by 0 bases, with 9 bases between. CDR3 length: 15 residues. Per germline, CDR1 KGHSH and CDR2 LQKENI. This CDR3 is CASSPDSSSGNTIYF. The CDR3, as DNA: TGTGCCAGCTCACCGGACAGCAGCTCTGGAAACACCATATATTTT.

V is TRBV13 and J is TRBJ1-2, with 11 nucleotides matching TRBD1. This CDR3 has 13 residues. CDR1 is PRHDT, CDR2 FYEKMQ, per germline (reference sequence). Trimming cost V 5 bases and J 6 bases; bases outside gene matches: 2. DNA for the CDR3: TGTGCCAGCAGCCTGGACAGGGGGCATGGCTACACCTTC. This encodes CASSLDRGHGYTF. Looking up the rest from reference TRBV13 and TRBJ1-2 gives the full variable domain: AAGVIQSPRHLIKEKRETATLKCYPIPRHDTVYWYQQGPGQDPQFLISFYEKMQSDKGSIPDRFSAQQFSDYHSELNMSSLELGDSALYFCASSLDRGHGYTFGSGTRLTVV.